Listed here is a single T cell receptor beta chain. In the original analysis: Cell counts per sample came from amplifying reference gene primers. Measured with immunoSEQ multiplex PCR; TCRdb has only the in-frame clones, and not every one. V and J calls plus clone size are reproduced from that table; the DNA served to infer D and trimming. The top ten clones hold roughly 4% of a sample with around 270,000 clones, 88% of them seen once. V was pared by 2 bases and J by 6 bases, with 3 bases of the junction left unmatched. The CDR3 runs 14 residues. CDR1 and CDR2 from the germline V gene are SGHRS and YFSETQ. The record originates from a study of blood T cell repertoires in COVID-19. For the study at large: Spain, Italy and the United States supplied samples that represented acute and convalescent COVID-19. In each case, the material was cDNA or gDNA derived from T cells, B-cell-depleted T cells, or PBMCs.

This chain links TRBV5-1 with TRBJ2-3, with 10 nucleotides matching TRBD2. The sequence was collected from a man in his sixties who had recovered from COVID-19. The sample consisted of peripheral blood. This CDR3 is CASSLAGGIDTQYF. The CDR3 region has the DNA TGCGCCAGCAGCTTAGCGGGGGGGATCGATACGCAGTATTTT.